This TCR beta chain originates from a study of T cell repertoires in ileal Crohn's disease. Looked up from germline, CDR1 is SNHLY and CDR2 is FYNNEI. V gave up 2 bases and J gave up 3 bases; unmatched junction bases: 12. This CDR3 is 17 amino acids long. Surgical specimens yielded lamina propria lymphocytes, which were density-gradient separated and then sorted. This clone was detected only once. Generated by immunoSEQ multiplex PCR, the TCRdb table keeps only in-frame clones and is missing some. The sample shows about 2,100 clones, 65% to 75% of them seen only once. This clonotype originated in an adult with Crohn's disease. Some clones in this sample may be carry-over from other donors' samples. V gene TRBV2 combines with J gene TRBJ2-7; TRBD1 aligns across 8 bases. Sequencing used CD8+ T cells from ileum. The CDR3 DNA follows: TGTGCCAGCAGTGAACCGCCTCGGACAGGGCCGAACTACGAGCAGTACTTC. Protein: CASSEPPRTGPNYEQYF.